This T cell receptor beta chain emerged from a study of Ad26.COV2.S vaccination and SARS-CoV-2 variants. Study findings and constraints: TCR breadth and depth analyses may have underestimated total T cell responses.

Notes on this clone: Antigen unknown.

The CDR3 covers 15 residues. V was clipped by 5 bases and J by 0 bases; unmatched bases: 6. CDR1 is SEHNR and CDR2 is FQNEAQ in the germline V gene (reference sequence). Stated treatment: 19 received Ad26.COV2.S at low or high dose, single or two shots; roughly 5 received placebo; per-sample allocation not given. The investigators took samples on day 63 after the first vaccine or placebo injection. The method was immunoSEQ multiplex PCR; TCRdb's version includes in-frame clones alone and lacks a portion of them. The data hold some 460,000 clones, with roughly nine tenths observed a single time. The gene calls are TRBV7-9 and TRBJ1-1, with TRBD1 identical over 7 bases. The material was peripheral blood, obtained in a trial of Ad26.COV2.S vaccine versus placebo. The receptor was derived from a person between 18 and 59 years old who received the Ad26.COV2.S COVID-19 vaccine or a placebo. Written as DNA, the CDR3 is TGTGCCAGCAGCATCACGACAGGGTTGAACACTGAAGCTTTCTTT. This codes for CASSITTGLNTEAFF.